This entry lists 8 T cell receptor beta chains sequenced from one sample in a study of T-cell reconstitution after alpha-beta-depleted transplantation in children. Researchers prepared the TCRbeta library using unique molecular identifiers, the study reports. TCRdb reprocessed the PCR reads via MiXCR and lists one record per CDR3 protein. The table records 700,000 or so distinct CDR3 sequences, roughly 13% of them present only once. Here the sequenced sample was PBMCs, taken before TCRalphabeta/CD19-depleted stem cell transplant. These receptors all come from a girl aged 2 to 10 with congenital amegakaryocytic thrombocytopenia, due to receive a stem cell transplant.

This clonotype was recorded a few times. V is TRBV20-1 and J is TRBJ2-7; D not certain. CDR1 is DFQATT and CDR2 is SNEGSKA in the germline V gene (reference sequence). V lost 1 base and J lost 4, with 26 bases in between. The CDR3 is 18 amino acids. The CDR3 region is CSARATPDRRPSLYEQYF. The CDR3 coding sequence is TGCAGTGCTAGAGCTACCCCCGACCGGAGACCTTCCCTATACGAGCAGTACTTC.

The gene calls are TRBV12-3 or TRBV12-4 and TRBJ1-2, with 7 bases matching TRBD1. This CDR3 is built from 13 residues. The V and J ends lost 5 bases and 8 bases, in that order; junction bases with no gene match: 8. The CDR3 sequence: CASSTGQSSGYTF. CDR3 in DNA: TGTGCCAGCAGTACGGGACAGTCGAGCGGCTACACCTTC.

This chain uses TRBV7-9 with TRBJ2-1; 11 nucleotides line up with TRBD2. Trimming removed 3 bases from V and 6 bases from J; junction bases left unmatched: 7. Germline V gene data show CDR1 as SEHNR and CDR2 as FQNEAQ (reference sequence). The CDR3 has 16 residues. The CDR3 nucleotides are TGTGCCAGCAGCTTCCCCCCTAGCGGGAGGTTCAATGAGCAGTTCTTC. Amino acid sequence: CASSFPPSGRFNEQFF.

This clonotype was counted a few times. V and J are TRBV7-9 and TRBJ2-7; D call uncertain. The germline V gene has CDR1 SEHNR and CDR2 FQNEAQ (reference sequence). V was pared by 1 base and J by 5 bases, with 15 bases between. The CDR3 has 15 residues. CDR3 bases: TGTGCCAGCAGCTTAGATTTGGGTCGGGCAGACGAGCAGTACTTC. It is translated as CASSLDLGRADEQYF. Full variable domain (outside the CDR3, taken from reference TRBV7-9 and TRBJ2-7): DTGVSQNPRHKITKRGQNVTFRCDPISEHNRLYWYRQTLGQGPEFLTYFQNEAQLEKSRLLSDRFSAERPKGSFSTLEIQRTEQGDSAMYLCASSLDLGRADEQYFGPGTRLTVT.

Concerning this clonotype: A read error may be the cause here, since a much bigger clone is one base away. This CDR3 is CASSLSPRSGGSTDTQYF. The CDR3, as DNA: TGTGCCAGCAGCTTATCCCCCAGGAGCGGGGGGAGCACAGATACGCAGTATTTT. The chain employs TRBV11-1 and TRBJ2-3, with 9 bases matching TRBD2. Germline CDR1 and CDR2: SGHAT and FQDESV (reference sequence). The V gene end was trimmed by 2 bases and the J gene end by 0 bases; junction bases not matched to a gene: 9. The length of the CDR3 is 18 residues.

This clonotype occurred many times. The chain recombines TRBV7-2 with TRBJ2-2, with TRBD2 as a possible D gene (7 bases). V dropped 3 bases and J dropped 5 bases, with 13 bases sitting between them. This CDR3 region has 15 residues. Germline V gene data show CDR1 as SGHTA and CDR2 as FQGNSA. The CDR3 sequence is CASSLWGRGTGELFF. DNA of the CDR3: TGTGCCAGCAGCTTGTGGGGGAGGGGGACCGGGGAGCTGTTTTTT.

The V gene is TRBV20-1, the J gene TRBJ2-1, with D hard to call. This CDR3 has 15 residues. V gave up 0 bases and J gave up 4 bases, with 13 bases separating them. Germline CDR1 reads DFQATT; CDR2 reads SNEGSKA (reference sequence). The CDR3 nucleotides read TGCAGTGCTAGAGATCTCCCGCCCGAGTACAATGAGCAGTTCTTC. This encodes CSARDLPPEYNEQFF.

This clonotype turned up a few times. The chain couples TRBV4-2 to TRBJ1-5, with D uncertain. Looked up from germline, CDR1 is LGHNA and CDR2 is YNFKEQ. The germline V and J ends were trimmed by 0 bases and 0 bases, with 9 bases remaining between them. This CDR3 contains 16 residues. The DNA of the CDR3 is TGTGCCAGCAGCCAAGAGCTCGGAGTTAGCAATCAGCCCCAGCATTTT. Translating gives CASSQELGVSNQPQHF.